This T cell receptor beta chain was obtained from a study of blood T cell repertoires in COVID-19. Study information: Spain, Italy and the United States supplied samples that represented acute and convalescent COVID-19. T cells, B-cell-depleted T cells, or PBMCs provided the cDNA or gDNA that served as material.

As originally analysed: Reference gene primer amplification yielded estimated nucleated cell counts. Assay used: immunoSEQ multiplex PCR; TCRdb lists only in-frame clones, some missing. D and trimming come from the DNA, and the V and J calls and clone size come from that table. The sample yields 15,000 to 20,000 clones, roughly 88% seen once. V shed 4 bases, J shed 3 bases, and the junction held 2 bases outside the gene matches. Germline lookup yields CDR1 MNHEY and CDR2 SMNVEV (reference sequence). This CDR3 spans 13 amino acids. This TCR came from a human donor in a cohort sampled during active COVID-19. This rearrangement joins TRBV27 to TRBJ1-2; 7 bases map to TRBD1. Sequences were obtained from peripheral blood. CDR3 residues: CASSSGQHYGYTF. DNA of the CDR3: TGTGCCAGCAGTTCGGGACAGCACTATGGCTACACCTTC.